This TCR beta chain was found in a study of T cell changes during pregnancy in multiple sclerosis. Profiling relied on immunoSEQ multiplex PCR, and the TCRdb table lists in-frame clones only, not all of them. The sample carries more than 80,000 clones, 92% recorded once. This CDR3 is 14 amino acids long. Trimming removed 7 bases from V and 5 bases from J; junction bases left unmatched: 9. Germline V gene data show CDR1 as SGHAT and CDR2 as FQNNGV. The chain uses TRBV11-2 and TRBJ2-5, with TRBD1 matching over 8 bases. The source material was peripheral blood, sampled in the first trimester of pregnancy. This receptor was obtained from a female donor with multiple sclerosis, enrolled in a pregnancy study. As DNA, the CDR3 is TGTGCCAGCACGGGGGCAGGGGGCCGGGAGACCCAGTACTTC. Amino acid sequence: CASTGAGGRETQYF.